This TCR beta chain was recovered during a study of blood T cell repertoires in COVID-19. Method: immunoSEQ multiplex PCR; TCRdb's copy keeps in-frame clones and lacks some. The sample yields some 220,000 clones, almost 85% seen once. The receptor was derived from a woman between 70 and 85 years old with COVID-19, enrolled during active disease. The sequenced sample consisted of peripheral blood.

DNA for the CDR3: TGTGCCAGCAGTTACTCCCAGGGGAACACTGAAGCTTTCTTT. This encodes CASSYSQGNTEAFF. The rearrangement links TRBV6-6 to TRBJ1-1, with D perhaps matching TRBD1 (5 bases). The CDR3 spans 14 residues. The ends were cut back, 0 bases at V and 1 base at J, with 6 bases in the middle. CDR1 is MNHNY and CDR2 is SVGAGI in the germline V gene (reference sequence).